The TCR beta chain under discussion was sequenced for a study of blood T cell repertoires in COVID-19. Study as a whole: PBMCs, B-cell-depleted T cells, or T cells were the source of the cDNA or gDNA that made up the material.

The CDR3 is 15 amino acids. With V trimmed by 8 bases and J by 4 bases, 10 bases remained unmatched. From germline, CDR1 is LNHDA and CDR2 SQIVND (reference sequence). This clone was found once. Some clones are missing from TCRdb's copy, which holds only in-frame ones; the method was immunoSEQ multiplex PCR. The repertoire holds 350,000 to 400,000 clones, with 85% to 90% as singletons. This sequence originates from a man aged 18 to 30 with active or convalescent COVID-19. Sequencing was done on a sample of peripheral blood. The chain combines TRBV19 with TRBJ2-2; 7 nucleotides line up with TRBD1. The CDR3: CASAPGQPLTGELFF. CDR3 in DNA: TGTGCCAGTGCTCCGGGACAGCCTCTCACCGGGGAGCTGTTTTTT.